A single sample is the source of the 18 T cell receptor beta chains below, sequenced in a study of lymphopenia after photon versus proton radiotherapy. Method: immunoSEQ multiplex PCR; TCRdb's copy keeps in-frame clones and lacks some. In the table there are approximately 17,000 clones, about 85% of which are singletons. Source: peripheral blood, taken from a patient treated with proton-based radiotherapy. The receptor set was obtained from an older woman with cholangiocarcinoma. Some clones in this sample may be carry-over from other donors' samples.

This chain joins TRBV7-3 and TRBJ1-2; 9 bases align to TRBD1. CDR3 length: 13 amino acids. The V gene's germline CDR1 is SGHTA and CDR2 FQGTGA. V shed 1 base, J shed 8 bases, and the junction held 2 bases outside the gene matches. CDR3 nucleotide sequence: TGTGCCAGCAGCTTAAGGACAGGGGAAGGCTACACCTTC. This sequence encodes CASSLRTGEGYTF.

The rearrangement uses TRBV18 and TRBJ2-7; 10 bases are shared with TRBD2. The germline V gene encodes CDR1 KGHSH and CDR2 LQKENI. The CDR3 loop spans 16 amino acids. The V gene end was trimmed by 6 bases and the J gene end by 0 bases; junction bases not matched to a gene: 8. CDR3 in DNA: TGTGCCAGCTCTTTAGGACTAGCGGTTAACTCCTACGAGCAGTACTTC. It yields the protein CASSLGLAVNSYEQYF.

The rearrangement links TRBV19 to TRBJ1-5, with D possibly matching TRBD1 (5 bases). Germline assignment: CDR1 LNHDA and CDR2 SQIVND (reference sequence). The CDR3 is 15 amino acids. Deletions cut 5 bases from V and 3 bases from J, with 14 bases between. CDR3 DNA: TGTGCCAGTAGTTGGGCAGGGTCCCCCAATCAGCCCCAGCATTTT. Translation gives CASSWAGSPNQPQHF.

Points on this clone: Other nucleotide sequences from this sample produce the same CDR3. The chain recombines TRBV6-5 with TRBJ1-2; 7 nucleotides line up with TRBD1. The V gene end was trimmed by 5 bases and the J gene end by 7 bases; junction bases not matched to a gene: 7. Germline V CDR1 and CDR2: MNHEY, SVGAGI. This CDR3 is 13 amino acids long. In DNA, the CDR3 is TGTGCCAGCAGTCCCAGGGGGGTGTCTGGCTACACCTTC. This encodes CASSPRGVSGYTF.

The chain is built from TRBV4-1 and TRBJ1-2; the match to TRBD1 covers 7 bases. The CDR3 length is 18 residues. Trimming removed 4 bases from V and 6 bases from J; junction bases left unmatched: 20. Looked up from germline, CDR1 is MGHRA and CDR2 is YSYEKL. The CDR3 DNA reads TGCGCCAGCAGCCCGGGGGTGTGGGGCCGACAGGGTTCCAATGGCTACACCTTC. Translating gives CASSPGVWGRQGSNGYTF.

The chain has TRBV6-5 and TRBJ2-1; 10 bases match TRBD1. There are 14 residues in the CDR3. V lost 2 bases to trimming and J lost 8 bases; unmatched junction nucleotides: 3. Per the germline V gene, CDR1 is MNHEY and CDR2 is SVGAGI. CDR3 nucleotide sequence: TGTGCCAGCAGTTACGGGACAGGGGTGTATGAGCAGTTCTTC. Its translation: CASSYGTGVYEQFF.

This clone was seen once. This chain's CDR3 is CSVTLSGGKETQYF. The CDR3 bases are TGCAGCGTTACCCTTTCCGGGGGTAAAGAGACCCAGTACTTC. The chain has TRBV29-1 and TRBJ2-5; the D gene is possibly TRBD2 (6 bases). Germline V gives CDR1 SQVTM, CDR2 ANQGSEA. The CDR3 is 14 amino acids. V was cut by 5 bases and J by 3 bases, with 16 bases left in between.

The chain couples TRBV7-2 to TRBJ2-7, with 14 bases aligning to TRBD2. The ends lost 5 bases at V and 4 bases at J; junction bases unmatched: 4. Per germline, CDR1 SGHTA and CDR2 FQGNSA. This CDR3 has 15 amino acids. Here the CDR3 DNA reads TGTGCCAGCAGCAAAGGGACTAGCGGGAGTTACGAGCAGTACTTC. Protein product: CASSKGTSGSYEQYF.

DNA for the CDR3: TGTGCCATCAGTGAGACCGTGGGGGCGATGTTCTTC. As protein: CAISETVGAMFF. V is TRBV10-3 and J is TRBJ2-1; TRBD1 might be the D (6 bases). The CDR3 contains 12 residues. V lost 2 bases, J lost 15 bases, and 14 bases lay in between. From germline, CDR1 is ENHRY and CDR2 SYGVKD.

This clone was seen just once. The gene calls are TRBV15 and TRBJ2-5, with D tentatively TRBD1 (6 bases). The germline gives CDR1 LNHNV, CDR2 YYDKDF (reference sequence). The CDR3 has 15 amino acids. Trimming took 0 bases from V and 1 from J, leaving 9 bases between them. In nucleotides, the CDR3 is TGTGCCACCAGCAGAGAGTCAGGGGCCCAAGAGACCCAGTACTTC. It codes for CATSRESGAQETQYF.

The CDR3 spells CASSYTGSEQYF. In DNA, the CDR3 is TGTGCCAGCAGTTATACAGGGAGCGAGCAGTACTTC. The rearrangement links TRBV6-5 to TRBJ2-7; weak D call: TRBD1 (6 bases). This CDR3 spans 12 amino acids. CDR1 and CDR2 from the germline V gene are MNHEY and SVGAGI. V was shortened by 3 bases and J by 6 bases, with 9 bases between the two germline ends.

CDR3 protein: CASSRDRGTYEQYF. CDR3 sequence (DNA): TGTGCCAGCTCACGGGACAGGGGAACCTACGAGCAGTACTTC. The genes are TRBV18 and TRBJ2-7; 10 bases align to TRBD1. V gave up 4 bases and J gave up 2 bases; unmatched junction bases: 2. The CDR3 is 14 residues long. Looked up from germline, CDR1 is KGHSH and CDR2 is LQKENI.

The chain is built from TRBV6-6 and TRBJ1-5; 7 nucleotides align to TRBD1. Germline V gene sequence: CDR1 MNHNY, CDR2 SVGAGI (reference sequence). With V trimmed by 5 bases and J by 4 bases, 8 bases remained unmatched. This CDR3 comprises 15 residues. CDR3 DNA sequence: TGTGCCAGCAGTCAACACGACAGGGAGAATCAGCCCCAGCATTTT. Translated, it gives CASSQHDRENQPQHF.

This clone showed up just a few times. The rearrangement joins TRBV19 to TRBJ2-1; D not resolved. The CDR3 is 17 amino acids. CDR1 and CDR2 from the germline V gene are LNHDA and SQIVND (reference sequence). V was pared by 3 bases and J by 0 bases, with 15 bases between. This CDR3 is CASSIPVGLGSYNEQFF. The DNA of the CDR3 is TGTGCCAGTAGTATCCCAGTAGGGTTGGGCTCCTACAATGAGCAGTTCTTC.

This clone was seen a few times. The chain is built from TRBV7-6 and TRBJ1-6, with D unclear. Per the germline V gene, CDR1 is SGHVS and CDR2 is FNYEAQ. This CDR3 has 14 residues. Trimming removed 2 bases at V and 7 bases at J, with 9 bases between. CDR3 sequence reads: CASSLRIYNSPLHF. The DNA of the CDR3 is TGTGCCAGCAGCTTACGAATCTACAATTCACCCCTCCACTTT.

This clone was counted a single time. The CDR3 bases are TGTGCCAGCAGCTTGTTGGGTCGGGGACAGGGATGGGGGAGCACAGATACGCAGTATTTT. Translating it yields CASSLLGRGQGWGSTDTQYF. This chain connects TRBV5-4 to TRBJ2-3; 9 bases agree with TRBD1. V dropped 1 base and J dropped 0; count of bases not matched to a gene: 15. The CDR3 has 20 amino acids. The germline gives CDR1 SGHNT, CDR2 YYREEE (reference sequence).

CDR3 sequence: CASRPGTSGARLRYEQYF. In DNA, the CDR3 is TGTGCCAGCAGACCCGGGACTAGCGGGGCCCGGCTGAGGTACGAGCAGTACTTC. The genes are TRBV13 and TRBJ2-7; 13 bases agree with TRBD2. CDR1 and CDR2 (germline): PRHDT, FYEKMQ (reference sequence). The CDR3 is 18 residues long. The trim removed 6 bases at V and 4 bases at J, leaving 15 bases unmatched.

The rearrangement joins TRBV5-1 to TRBJ2-1; D is unresolved. The CDR3 loop spans 13 amino acids. Trimming removed 0 bases at V and 5 bases at J, with 6 bases between. Germline loops: CDR1 SGHRS, CDR2 YFSETQ. This CDR3 reads CASSLVDDNEQFF. The DNA for the CDR3 is TGCGCCAGCAGCTTGGTAGATGACAATGAGCAGTTCTTC.